The table lists the clone carrying this T cell receptor (beta chain) with a few counts. From more than 9.5 ml of fresh peripheral blood, PBMCs were isolated. This CDR3 region has 13 residues. The ends were cut back, 7 bases at V and 1 base at J, with 10 bases in the middle. This sample is part of a study of T cells in Graves' hyperthyroidism and ophthalmopathy. Amplified regions were TCR beta CDR3 sequences from RNA transcripts. HTBI primers were employed in a first-round RT-PCR of the TCR CDR3. Using its own MiXCR run on the multiplex PCR reads, TCRdb lists one record per CDR3 protein. The data contain hundreds of thousands of distinct CDR3 sequences, just under 25% of them singletons.

The sequenced sample was blood. The rearrangement joins TRBV12-3 or TRBV12-4 to TRBJ1-1; D is unclear. This clonotype was obtained from a man between 45 and 60 years old with Graves' hyperthyroidism. CDR3 bases: TGTGCCAGCACTCTTGGACCGAACACTGAAGCTTTCTTT. It is translated as CASTLGPNTEAFF.